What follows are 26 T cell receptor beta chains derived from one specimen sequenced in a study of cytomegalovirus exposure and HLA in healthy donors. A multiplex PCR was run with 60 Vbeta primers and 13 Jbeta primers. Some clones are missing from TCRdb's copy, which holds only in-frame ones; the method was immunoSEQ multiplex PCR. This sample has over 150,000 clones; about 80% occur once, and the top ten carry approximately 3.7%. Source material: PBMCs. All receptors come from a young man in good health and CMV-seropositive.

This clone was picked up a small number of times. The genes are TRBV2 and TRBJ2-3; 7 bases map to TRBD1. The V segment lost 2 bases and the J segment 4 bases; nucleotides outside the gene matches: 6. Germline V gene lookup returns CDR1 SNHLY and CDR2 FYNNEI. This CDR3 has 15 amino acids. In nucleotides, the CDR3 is TGTGCCAGCAGTGAATGGCAGGGGGTGGCAGATACGCAGTATTTT. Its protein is CASSEWQGVADTQYF.

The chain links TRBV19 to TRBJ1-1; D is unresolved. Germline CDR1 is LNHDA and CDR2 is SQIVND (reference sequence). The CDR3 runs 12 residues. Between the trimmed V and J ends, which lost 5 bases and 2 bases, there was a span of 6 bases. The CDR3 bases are TGTGCCAGTAGTCAGGTAAACACTGAAGCTTTCTTT. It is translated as CASSQVNTEAFF.

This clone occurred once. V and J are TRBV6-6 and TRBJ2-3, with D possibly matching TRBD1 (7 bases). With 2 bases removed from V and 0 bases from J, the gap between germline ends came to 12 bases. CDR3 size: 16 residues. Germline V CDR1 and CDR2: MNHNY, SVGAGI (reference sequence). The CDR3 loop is CASSYRGTASTDTQYF. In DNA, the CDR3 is TGTGCCAGCAGTTACCGGGGGACAGCTAGCACAGATACGCAGTATTTT.

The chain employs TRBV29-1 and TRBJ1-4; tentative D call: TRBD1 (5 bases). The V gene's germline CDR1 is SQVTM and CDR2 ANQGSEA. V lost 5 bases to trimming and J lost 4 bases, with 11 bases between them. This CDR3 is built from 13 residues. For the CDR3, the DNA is TGCAGCGTTATGGCCAGGGTTAATGAAAAACTGTTTTTT. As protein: CSVMARVNEKLFF.

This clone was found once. The CDR3: CASSLQGLAGGLVYF. The CDR3 DNA sequence: TGCGCCAGCAGCTTGCAGGGACTAGCGGGGGGGTTAGTGTACTTC. The V and J genes are TRBV5-1 and TRBJ2-7, with 16 nucleotides matching TRBD2. Germline V lookup: CDR1 SGHRS, CDR2 YFSETQ. J lost 12 bases, V lost 1 base, and 7 bases had no gene match. This CDR3 contains 15 residues.

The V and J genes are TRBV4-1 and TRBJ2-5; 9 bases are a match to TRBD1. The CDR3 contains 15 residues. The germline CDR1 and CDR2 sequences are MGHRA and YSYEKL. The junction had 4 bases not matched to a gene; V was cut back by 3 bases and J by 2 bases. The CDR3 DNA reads TGCGCCAGCAGCCAGGGGGACAGGGCTCAAGAGACCCAGTACTTC. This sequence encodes CASSQGDRAQETQYF.

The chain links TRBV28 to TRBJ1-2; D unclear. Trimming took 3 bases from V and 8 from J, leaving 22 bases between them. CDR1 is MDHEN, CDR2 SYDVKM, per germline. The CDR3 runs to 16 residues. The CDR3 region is CASSFQLDLGTAGYTF. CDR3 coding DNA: TGTGCCAGCAGTTTCCAATTAGACTTAGGCACCGCCGGCTACACCTTC.

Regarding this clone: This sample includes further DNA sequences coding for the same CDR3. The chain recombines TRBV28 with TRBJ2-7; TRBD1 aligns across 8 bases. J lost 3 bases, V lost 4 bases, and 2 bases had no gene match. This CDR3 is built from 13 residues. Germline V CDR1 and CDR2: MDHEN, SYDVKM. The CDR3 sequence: CASSSTGGYEQYF. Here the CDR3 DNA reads TGTGCCAGCAGTTCAACAGGGGGCTACGAGCAGTACTTC.

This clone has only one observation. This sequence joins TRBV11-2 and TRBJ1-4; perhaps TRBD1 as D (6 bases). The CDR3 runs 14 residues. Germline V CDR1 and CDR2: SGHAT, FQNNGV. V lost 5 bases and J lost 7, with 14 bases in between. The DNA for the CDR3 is TGTGCCAGCAGCCGTGACAGGTGGGGTGAAAAACTGTTTTTT. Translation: CASSRDRWGEKLFF.

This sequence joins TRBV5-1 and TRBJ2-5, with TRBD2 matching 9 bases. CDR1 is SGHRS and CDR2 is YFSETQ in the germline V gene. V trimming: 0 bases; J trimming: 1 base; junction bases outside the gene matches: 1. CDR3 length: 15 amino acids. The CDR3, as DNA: TGCGCCAGCAGCTTGGGACTAGCGGCCCAAGAGACCCAGTACTTC. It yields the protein CASSLGLAAQETQYF. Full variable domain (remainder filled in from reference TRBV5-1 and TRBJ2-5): KAGVTQTPRYLIKTRGQQVTLSCSPISGHRSVSWYQQTPGQGLQFLFEYFSETQRNKGNFPGRFSGRQFSNSRSEMNVSTLELGDSALYLCASSLGLAAQETQYFGPGTRLLVL.

The CDR3 reads CASSQQSPRGEAFF. In DNA form, the CDR3 reads TGTGCCAGCAGCCAACAGTCTCCCCGGGGTGAAGCTTTCTTT. The J gene is TRBJ1-1, the V gene TRBV14; D gene unclear. The CDR3 runs 14 residues. From germline, CDR1 is SGHDN and CDR2 FVKESK. V gave up 2 bases and J gave up 7 bases, with 14 bases separating them. The variable domain in full, completed from reference TRBV14 and TRBJ1-1, reads EAGVTQFPSHSVIEKGQTVTLRCDPISGHDNLYWYRRVMGKEIKFLLHFVKESKQDESGMPNNRFLAERTGGTYSTLKVQPAELEDSGVYFCASSQQSPRGEAFFGQGTRLTVV.

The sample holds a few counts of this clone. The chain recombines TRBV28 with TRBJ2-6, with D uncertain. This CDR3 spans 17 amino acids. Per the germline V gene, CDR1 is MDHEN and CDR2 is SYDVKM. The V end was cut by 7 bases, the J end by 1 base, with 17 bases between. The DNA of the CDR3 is TGTGCCAGCAACCGCGCAATCTTCTCTTCTGGGGCCAACGTCCTGACTTTC. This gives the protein CASNRAIFSSGANVLTF.

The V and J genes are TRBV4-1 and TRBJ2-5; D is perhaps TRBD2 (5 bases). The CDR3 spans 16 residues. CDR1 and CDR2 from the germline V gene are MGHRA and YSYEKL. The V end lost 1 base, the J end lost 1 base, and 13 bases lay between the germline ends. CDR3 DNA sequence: TGCGCCAGCAGCCAAGCGGCGGTCAGCGGCCAAGAGACCCAGTACTTC. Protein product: CASSQAAVSGQETQYF.

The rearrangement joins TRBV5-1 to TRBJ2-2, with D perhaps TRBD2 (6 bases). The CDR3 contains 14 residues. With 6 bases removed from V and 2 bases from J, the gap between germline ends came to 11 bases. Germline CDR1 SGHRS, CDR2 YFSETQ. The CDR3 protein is CASNPGLNTGELFF. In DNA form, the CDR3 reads TGCGCCAGCAACCCGGGACTTAACACCGGGGAGCTGTTTTTT.

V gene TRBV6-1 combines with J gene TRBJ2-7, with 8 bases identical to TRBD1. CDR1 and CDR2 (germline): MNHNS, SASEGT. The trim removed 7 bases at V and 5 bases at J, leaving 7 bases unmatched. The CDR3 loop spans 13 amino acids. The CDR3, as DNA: TGTGCCAGCAAAAAACAGGGGGGCCACGAGCAGTACTTC. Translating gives CASKKQGGHEQYF.

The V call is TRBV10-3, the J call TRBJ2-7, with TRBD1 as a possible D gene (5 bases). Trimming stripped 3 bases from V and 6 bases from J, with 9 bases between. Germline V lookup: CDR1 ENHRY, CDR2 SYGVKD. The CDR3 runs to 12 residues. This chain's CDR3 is CAISERGLEQYF. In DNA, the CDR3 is TGTGCCATCAGTGAAAGGGGTCTCGAGCAGTACTTC.

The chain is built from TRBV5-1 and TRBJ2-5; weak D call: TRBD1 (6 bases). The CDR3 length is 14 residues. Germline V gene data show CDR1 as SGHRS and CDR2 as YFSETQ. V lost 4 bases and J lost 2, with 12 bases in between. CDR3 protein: CASSVQGQQETQYF. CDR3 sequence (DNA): TGCGCCAGCAGCGTACAGGGACAACAAGAGACCCAGTACTTC.

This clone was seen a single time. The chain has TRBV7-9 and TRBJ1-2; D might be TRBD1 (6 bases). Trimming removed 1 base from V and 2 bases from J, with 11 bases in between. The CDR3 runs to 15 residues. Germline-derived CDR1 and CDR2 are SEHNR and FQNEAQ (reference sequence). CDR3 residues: CASSLDNGQNYGYTF. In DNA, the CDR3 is TGTGCCAGCAGCTTAGATAACGGACAGAACTATGGCTACACCTTC.

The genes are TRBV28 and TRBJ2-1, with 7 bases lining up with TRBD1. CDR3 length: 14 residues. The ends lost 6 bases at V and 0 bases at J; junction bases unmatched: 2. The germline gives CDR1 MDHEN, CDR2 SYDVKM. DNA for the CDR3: TGTGCCAGCAGCGCAGGGGGCTCCTACAATGAGCAGTTCTTC. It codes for CASSAGGSYNEQFF.

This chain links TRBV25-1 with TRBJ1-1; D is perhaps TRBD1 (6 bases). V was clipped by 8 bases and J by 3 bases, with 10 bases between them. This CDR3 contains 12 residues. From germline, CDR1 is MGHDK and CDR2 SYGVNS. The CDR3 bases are TGTGCCAGCGGAAACAGGGACACTGAAGCTTTCTTT. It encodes CASGNRDTEAFF.

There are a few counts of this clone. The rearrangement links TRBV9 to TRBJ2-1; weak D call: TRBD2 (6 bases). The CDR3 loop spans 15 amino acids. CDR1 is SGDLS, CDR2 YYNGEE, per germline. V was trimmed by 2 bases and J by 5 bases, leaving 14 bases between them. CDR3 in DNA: TGTGCCAGCAGCGTGGGAGGCTACCGGGACAATGAGCAGTTCTTC. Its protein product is CASSVGGYRDNEQFF.

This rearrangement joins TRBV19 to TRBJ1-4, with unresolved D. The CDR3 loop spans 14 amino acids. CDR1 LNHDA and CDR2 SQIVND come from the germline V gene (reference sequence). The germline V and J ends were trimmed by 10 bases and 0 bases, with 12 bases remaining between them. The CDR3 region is CATSPSATNEKLFF. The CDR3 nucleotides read TGTGCCACTTCCCCGTCCGCAACTAATGAAAAACTGTTTTTT.

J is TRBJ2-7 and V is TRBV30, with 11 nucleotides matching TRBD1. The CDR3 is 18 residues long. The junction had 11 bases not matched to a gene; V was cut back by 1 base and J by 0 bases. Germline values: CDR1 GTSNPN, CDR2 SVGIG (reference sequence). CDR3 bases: TGTGCCTGGAGTGGAGGACAGGGGGCGAAGAAGAGCTCCTACGAGCAGTACTTC. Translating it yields CAWSGGQGAKKSSYEQYF. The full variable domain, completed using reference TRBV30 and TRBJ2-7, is SQTIHQWPATLVQPVGSPLSLECTVEGTSNPNLYWYRQAAGRGLQLLFYSVGIGQISSEVPQNLSASRPQDRQFILSSKKLLLSDSGFYLCAWSGGQGAKKSSYEQYFGPGTRLTVT.

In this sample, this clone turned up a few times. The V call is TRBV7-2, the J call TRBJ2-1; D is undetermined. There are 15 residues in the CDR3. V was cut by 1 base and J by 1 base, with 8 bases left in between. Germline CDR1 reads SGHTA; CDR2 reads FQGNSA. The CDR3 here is CASSLEGRSYNEQFF. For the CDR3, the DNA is TGTGCCAGCAGCTTAGAAGGCAGGTCCTACAATGAGCAGTTCTTC.

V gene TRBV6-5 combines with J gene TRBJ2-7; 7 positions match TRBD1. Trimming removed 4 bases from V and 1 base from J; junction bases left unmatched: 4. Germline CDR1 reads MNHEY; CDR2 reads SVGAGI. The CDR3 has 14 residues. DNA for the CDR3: TGTGCCAGCAGTTGGGACAGAGCTTCCTACGAGCAGTACTTC. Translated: CASSWDRASYEQYF.

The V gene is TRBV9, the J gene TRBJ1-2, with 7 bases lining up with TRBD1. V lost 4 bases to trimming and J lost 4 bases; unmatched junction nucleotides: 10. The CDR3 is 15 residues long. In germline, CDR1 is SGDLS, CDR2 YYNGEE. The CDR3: CASSIGTDYGYGYTF. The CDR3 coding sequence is TGTGCCAGCAGCATCGGGACAGACTACGGCTATGGCTACACCTTC. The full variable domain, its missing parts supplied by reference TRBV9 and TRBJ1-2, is DSGVTQTPKHLITATGQRVTLRCSPRSGDLSVYWYQQSLDQGLQFLIQYYNGEERAKGNILERFSAQQFPDLHSELNLSSLELGDSALYFCASSIGTDYGYGYTFGSGTRLTVV.